Included here is one T cell receptor beta chain sequence, with context. The antigen this receptor binds is unknown. Nothing much larger sits one base from this clone, and base qualities are not available. This entry is derived from a study of blood T cell repertoires in COVID-19 (TCRdb year 2020). Turning to the overall study: Samples from collaborators originated in the United States, Italy and Spain and spanned both the acute and convalescent phases of COVID-19. The material from the prospective study consisted of cDNA or gDNA derived from T cells, B-cell-depleted T cells, or PBMCs. Subjects who had been exposed to COVID-19, were actively infected with it, or had recovered from it provided the deeply sampled blood TCRbeta repertoires that made up the dataset. The repertoires were made available in a free public database intended to serve as a resource for research on the immune response to SARS-CoV-2. Samples were obtained from the ongoing ImmuneRACE study (first 160 participants) and from some 1,200 subjects provided by 6 global collaborators. A de-identified subject ID, COVID-19 status, age in years and sex were almost always included in the sample metadata. Where HLA class I and class II types were available, the types were taken from metadata supplied by the sample provider, not from assay-based typing. General study outcomes and caveats: The amount of clinical and demographic metadata varied by source and participant and was provided uncurated.

Enrolling through a virtual design, the prospective study's participants ranged in age from about 18 to 100 years and lived across 20 to 25 United States geographic areas. Cohort assignment in the prospective study relied on participant-reported clinical history from a screening survey and a study questionnaire. In the prospective study, mobile phlebotomists collected whole blood, serum and a nasopharyngeal or oropharyngeal swab from each participant. Over a roughly 2-month period, participants in the prospective study had the option of providing additional blood draws and questionnaires. Before DNA extraction, blood samples from the prospective study were shipped at room temperature or frozen. The germline V gene supplies CDR1 MGHDK and CDR2 SYGVNS. The CDR3 numbers 15 residues from cysteine through phenylalanine. Only the CDR3 DNA is retained, 45 bases long and in frame from the first base. Trimming removed 7 bases from V and 2 bases from J, leaving 15 bases between the germline ends.

TCRbeta CDR3 regions were amplified from genomic DNA by means of the immunoSEQ Assay, a bias-controlled multiplex PCR. The paper's data handling went like this. Nucleated cell counts per sample were estimated from amplification of reference gene primers within the assay. To quantify the absolute abundance of each unique TCRbeta CDR3 rearrangement, sequence reads were collapsed and filtered. For each sample, productive Simpson clonality was calculated by taking the square root of Simpson's diversity index across productive rearrangements. The table was pulled from immuneACCESS by TCRdb, which kept in-frame rearrangements only. Such tables lose some clones; where checked, under half of the loss comes from unresolved V genes, and the rest has no known cause. The V and J calls and clone size come from that table; D and trimming were worked out from the DNA. A total of 160,000 or so clones appear in this sample, roughly 87% of them only once. Around 1.2% of the sample is taken by the ten largest.

The chain is assembled from TRBV25-1 and TRBJ1-3; a tentative D call is TRBD1 (5 bases match). Sequencing input: PBMCs or T cells enriched from blood (not recorded which). The sequence was obtained from a human donor with acute COVID-19. The donor label of this sample is uncertain. Here the CDR3 is given as CASKKPGGAGNTIYF. The DNA reads as follows: TGTGCCAGCAAAAAACCCGGGGGGGCTGGAAACACCATATATTTT.